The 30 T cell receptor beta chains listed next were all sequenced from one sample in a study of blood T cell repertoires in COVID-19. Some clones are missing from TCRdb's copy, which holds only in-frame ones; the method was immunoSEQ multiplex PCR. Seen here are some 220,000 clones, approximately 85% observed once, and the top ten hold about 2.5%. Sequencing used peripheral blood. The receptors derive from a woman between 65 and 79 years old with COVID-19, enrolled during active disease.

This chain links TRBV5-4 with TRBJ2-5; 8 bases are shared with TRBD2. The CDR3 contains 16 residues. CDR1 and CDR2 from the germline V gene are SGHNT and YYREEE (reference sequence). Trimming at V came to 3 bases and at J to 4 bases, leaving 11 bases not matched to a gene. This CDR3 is CASSSGVAGLRETQYF. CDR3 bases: TGTGCCAGCAGCTCCGGGGTAGCGGGATTAAGAGAGACCCAGTACTTC. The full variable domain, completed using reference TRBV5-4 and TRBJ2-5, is ETGVTQSPTHLIKTRGQQVTLRCSSQSGHNTVSWYQQALGQGPQFIFQYYREEENGRGNFPPRFSGLQFPNYSSELNVNALELDDSALYLCASSSGVAGLRETQYFGPGTRLLVL.

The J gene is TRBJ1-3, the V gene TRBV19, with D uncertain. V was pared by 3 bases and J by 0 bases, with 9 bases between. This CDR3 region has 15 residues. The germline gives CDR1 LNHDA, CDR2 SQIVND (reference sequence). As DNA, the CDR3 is TGTGCCAGTAGTATCCAAACTTTCTCTGGAAACACCATATATTTT. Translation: CASSIQTFSGNTIYF.

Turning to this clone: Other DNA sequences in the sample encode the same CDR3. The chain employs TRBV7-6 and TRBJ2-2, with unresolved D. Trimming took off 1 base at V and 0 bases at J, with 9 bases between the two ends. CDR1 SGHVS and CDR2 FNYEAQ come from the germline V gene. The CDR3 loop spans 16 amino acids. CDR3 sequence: CASSLEQASNTGELFF. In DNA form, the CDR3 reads TGTGCCAGCAGCTTAGAGCAGGCGTCGAACACCGGGGAGCTGTTTTTT.

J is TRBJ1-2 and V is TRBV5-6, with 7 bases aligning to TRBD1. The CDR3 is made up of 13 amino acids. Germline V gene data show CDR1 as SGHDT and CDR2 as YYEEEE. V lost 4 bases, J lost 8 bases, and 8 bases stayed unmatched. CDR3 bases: TGTGCCAGCAGCCCAGGAAGGGGGCAGGGCTACACCTTC. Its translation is CASSPGRGQGYTF.

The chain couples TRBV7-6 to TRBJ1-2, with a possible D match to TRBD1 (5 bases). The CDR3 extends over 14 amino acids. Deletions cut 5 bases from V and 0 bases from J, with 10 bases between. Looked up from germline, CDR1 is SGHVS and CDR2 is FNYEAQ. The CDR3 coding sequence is TGTGCCAGCAGCCCCAGACAGACTAACTATGGCTACACCTTC. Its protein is CASSPRQTNYGYTF.

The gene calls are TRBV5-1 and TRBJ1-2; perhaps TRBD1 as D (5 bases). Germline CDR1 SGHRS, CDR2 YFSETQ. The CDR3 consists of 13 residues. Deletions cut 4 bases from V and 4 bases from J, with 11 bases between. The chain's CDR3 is CASSQDTFYGYTF. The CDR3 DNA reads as TGCGCCAGCAGCCAGGACACCTTCTATGGCTACACCTTC.

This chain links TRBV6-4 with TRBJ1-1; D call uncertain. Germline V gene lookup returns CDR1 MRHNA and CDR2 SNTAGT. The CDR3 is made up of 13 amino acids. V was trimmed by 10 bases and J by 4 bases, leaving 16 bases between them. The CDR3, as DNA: TGTGCCACCGCCGTTGGGAGTTCCACTGAAGCTTTCTTT. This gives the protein CATAVGSSTEAFF.

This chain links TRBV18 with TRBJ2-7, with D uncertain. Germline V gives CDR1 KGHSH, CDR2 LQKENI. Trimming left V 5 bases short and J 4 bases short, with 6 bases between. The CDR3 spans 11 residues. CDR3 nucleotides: TGTGCCAGCTCAACGCAGTACGAGCAGTACTTC. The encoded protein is CASSTQYEQYF.

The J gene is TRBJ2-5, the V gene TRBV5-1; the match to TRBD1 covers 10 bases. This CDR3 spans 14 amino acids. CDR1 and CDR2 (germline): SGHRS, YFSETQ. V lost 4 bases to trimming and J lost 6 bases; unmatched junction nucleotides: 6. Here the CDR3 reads CASSTRQGAQTQYF. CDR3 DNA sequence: TGCGCCAGCAGCACCAGACAGGGGGCTCAGACCCAGTACTTC. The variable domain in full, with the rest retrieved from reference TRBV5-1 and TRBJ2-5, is KAGVTQTPRYLIKTRGQQVTLSCSPISGHRSVSWYQQTPGQGLQFLFEYFSETQRNKGNFPGRFSGRQFSNSRSEMNVSTLELGDSALYLCASSTRQGAQTQYFGPGTRLLVL.

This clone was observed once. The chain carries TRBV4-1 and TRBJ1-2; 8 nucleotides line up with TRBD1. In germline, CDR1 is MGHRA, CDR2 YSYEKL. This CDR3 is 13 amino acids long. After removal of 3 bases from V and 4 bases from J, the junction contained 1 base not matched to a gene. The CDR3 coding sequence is TGCGCCAGCAGCCAGGGACAGGTCTATGGCTACACCTTC. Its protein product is CASSQGQVYGYTF.

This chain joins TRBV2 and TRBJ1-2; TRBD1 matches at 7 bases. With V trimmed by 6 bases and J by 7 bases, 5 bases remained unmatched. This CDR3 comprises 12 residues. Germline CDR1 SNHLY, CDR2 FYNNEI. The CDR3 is CASRGQAGGYTF. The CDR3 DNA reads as TGTGCCAGCAGAGGACAGGCCGGTGGCTACACCTTC.

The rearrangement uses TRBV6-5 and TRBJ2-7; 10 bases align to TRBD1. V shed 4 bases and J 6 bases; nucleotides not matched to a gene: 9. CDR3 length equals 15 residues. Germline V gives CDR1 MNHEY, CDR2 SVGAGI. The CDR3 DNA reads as TGTGCCAGCAGTTGGACGGGACAGGGGATCGGCGAGCAGTACTTC. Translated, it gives CASSWTGQGIGEQYF.

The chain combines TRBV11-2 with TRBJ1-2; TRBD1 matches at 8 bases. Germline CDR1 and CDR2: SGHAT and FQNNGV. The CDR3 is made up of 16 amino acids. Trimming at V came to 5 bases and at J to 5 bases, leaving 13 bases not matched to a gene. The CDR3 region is CASSPIGDRGGYGYTF. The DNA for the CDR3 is TGTGCCAGCAGCCCAATCGGCGACAGGGGTGGATATGGCTACACCTTC.

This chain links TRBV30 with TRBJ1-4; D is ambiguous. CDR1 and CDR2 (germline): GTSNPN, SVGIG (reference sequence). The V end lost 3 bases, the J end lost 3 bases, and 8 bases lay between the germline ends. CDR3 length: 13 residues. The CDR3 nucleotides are TGTGCCTGGAGGAGGGAGGCTAATGAAAAACTGTTTTTT. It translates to CAWRREANEKLFF.

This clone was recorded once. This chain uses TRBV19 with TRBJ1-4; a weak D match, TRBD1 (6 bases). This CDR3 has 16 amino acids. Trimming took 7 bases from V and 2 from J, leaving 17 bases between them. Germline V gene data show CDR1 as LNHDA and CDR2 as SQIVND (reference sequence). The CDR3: CASISRGGGTNEKLFF. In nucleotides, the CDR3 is TGTGCCAGTATTTCGAGGGGCGGGGGCACTAATGAAAAACTGTTTTTT. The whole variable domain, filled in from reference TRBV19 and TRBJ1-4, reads DGGITQSPKYLFRKEGQNVTLSCEQNLNHDAMYWYRQDPGQGLRLIYYSQIVNDFQKGDIAEGYSVSREKKESFPLTVTSAQKNPTAFYLCASISRGGGTNEKLFFGSGTQLSVL.

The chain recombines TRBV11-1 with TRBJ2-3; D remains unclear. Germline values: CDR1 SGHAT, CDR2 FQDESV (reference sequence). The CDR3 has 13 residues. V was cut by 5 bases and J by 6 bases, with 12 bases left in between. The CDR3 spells CASSPSLADTQYF. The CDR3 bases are TGTGCCAGCAGCCCCTCCTTAGCCGATACGCAGTATTTT.

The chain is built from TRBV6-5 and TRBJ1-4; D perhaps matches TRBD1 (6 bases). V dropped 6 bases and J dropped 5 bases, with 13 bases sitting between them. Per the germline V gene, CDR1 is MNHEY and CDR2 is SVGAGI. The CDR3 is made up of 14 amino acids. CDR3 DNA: TGTGCCAGCAGAAAACAGGGACCCAATGAAAAACTGTTTTTT. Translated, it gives CASRKQGPNEKLFF.

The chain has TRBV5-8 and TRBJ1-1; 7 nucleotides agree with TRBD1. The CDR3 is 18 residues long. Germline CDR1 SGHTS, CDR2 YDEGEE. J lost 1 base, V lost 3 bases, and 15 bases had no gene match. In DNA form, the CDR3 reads TGTGCCAGCAGCTACCGTCTAACAGGGGTCCGGGCGAACACTGAAGCTTTCTTT. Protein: CASSYRLTGVRANTEAFF.

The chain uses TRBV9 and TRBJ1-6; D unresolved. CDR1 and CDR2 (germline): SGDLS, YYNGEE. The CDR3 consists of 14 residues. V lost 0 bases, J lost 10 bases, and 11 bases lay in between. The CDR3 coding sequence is TGTGCCAGCAGCGTAGGATCGAGGGAATCACCCCTCCACTTT. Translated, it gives CASSVGSRESPLHF.

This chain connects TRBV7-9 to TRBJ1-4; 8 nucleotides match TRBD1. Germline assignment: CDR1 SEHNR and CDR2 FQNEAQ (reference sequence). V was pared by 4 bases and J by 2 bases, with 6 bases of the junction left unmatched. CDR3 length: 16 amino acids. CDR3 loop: CASSYGRQGTNEKLFF. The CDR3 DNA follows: TGTGCCAGCAGCTACGGACGACAGGGGACTAATGAAAAACTGTTTTTT.

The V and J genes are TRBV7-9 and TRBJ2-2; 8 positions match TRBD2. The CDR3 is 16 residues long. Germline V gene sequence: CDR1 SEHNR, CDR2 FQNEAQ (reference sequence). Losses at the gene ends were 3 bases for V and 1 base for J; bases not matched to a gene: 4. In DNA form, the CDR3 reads TGTGCCAGCAGCTTCAGGCGGGGGGTGAACACCGGGGAGCTGTTTTTT. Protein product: CASSFRRGVNTGELFF.

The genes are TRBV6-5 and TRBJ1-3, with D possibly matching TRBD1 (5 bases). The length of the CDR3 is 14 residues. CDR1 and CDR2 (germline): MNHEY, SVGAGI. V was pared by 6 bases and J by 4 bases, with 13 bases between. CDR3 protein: CASRGAFGGNTIYF. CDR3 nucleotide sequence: TGTGCCAGCAGAGGGGCATTCGGGGGAAACACCATATATTTT.

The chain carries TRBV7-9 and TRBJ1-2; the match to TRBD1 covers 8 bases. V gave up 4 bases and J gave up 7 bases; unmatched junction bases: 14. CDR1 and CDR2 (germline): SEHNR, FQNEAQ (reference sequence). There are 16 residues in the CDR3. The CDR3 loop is CASSSYGDRGPFGYTF. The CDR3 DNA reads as TGTGCCAGCAGCTCCTATGGCGACAGGGGACCTTTTGGCTACACCTTC.

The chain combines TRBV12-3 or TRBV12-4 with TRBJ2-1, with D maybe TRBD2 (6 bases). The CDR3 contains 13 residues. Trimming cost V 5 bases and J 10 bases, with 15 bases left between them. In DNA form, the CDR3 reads TGTGCCAGCAGTACATACCCTACTAGCGAGCAGTTCTTC. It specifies CASSTYPTSEQFF.

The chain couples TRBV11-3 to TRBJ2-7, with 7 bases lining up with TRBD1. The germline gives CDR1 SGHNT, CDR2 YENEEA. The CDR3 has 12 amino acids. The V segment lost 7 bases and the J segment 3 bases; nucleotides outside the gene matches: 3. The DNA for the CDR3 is TGTGCCAGCAACCGACAGGGCTACGAGCAGTACTTC. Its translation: CASNRQGYEQYF.

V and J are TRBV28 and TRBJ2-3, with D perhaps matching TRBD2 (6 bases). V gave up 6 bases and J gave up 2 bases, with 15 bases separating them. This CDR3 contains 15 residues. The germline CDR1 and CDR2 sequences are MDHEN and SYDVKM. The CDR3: CASSIGRGYTDTQYF. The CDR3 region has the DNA TGTGCCAGCAGCATTGGTCGGGGGTACACAGATACGCAGTATTTT.

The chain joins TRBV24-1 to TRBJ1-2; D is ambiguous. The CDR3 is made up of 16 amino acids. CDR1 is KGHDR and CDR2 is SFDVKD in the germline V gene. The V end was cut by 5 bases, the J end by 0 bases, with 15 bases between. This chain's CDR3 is CATSVGQAPTNYGYTF. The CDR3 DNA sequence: TGTGCCACCAGTGTGGGTCAGGCCCCTACTAACTATGGCTACACCTTC.

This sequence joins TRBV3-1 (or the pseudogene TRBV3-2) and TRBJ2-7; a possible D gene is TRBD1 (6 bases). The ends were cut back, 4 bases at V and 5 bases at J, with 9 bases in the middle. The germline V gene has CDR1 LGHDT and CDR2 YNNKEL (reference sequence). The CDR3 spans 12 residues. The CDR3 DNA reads TGTGCCAGCAGCCGAAGGACAGACGAGCAGTACTTC. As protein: CASSRRTDEQYF.

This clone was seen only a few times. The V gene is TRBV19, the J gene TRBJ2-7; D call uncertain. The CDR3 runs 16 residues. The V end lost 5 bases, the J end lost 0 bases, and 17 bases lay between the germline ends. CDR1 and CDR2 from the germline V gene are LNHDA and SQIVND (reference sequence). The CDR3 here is CASSGTRVAGSYEQYF. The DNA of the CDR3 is TGTGCCAGTAGTGGCACCCGGGTCGCCGGCTCCTACGAGCAGTACTTC.

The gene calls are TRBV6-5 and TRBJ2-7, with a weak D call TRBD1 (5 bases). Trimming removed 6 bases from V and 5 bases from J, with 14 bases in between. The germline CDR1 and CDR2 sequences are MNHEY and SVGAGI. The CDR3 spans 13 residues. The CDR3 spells CASRGLPPNEQYF. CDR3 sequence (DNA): TGTGCCAGCAGGGGGCTCCCTCCTAACGAGCAGTACTTC.